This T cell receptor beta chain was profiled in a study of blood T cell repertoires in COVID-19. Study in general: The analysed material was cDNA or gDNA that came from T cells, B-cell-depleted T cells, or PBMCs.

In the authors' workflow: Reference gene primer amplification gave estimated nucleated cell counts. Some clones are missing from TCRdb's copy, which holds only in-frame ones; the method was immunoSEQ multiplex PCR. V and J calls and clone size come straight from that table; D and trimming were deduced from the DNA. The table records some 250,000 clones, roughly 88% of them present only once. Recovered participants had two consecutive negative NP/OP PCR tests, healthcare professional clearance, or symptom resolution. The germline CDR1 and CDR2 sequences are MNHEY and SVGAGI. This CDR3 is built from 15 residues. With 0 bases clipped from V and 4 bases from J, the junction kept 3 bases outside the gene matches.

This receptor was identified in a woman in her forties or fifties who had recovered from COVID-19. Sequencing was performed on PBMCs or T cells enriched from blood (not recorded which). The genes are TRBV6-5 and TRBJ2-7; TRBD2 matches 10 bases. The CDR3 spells CASSYSLAGAYEQYF. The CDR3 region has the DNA TGTGCCAGCAGTTACTCGCTAGCGGGAGCTTACGAGCAGTACTTC.